A selection of T cell receptor beta chains follows, all from one sample in a study of T cells expressing NK-cell markers. TCRdb reprocessed the 5' RACE reads; each CDR3 protein has one entry and no DNA is given. This repertoire comprises a few hundred thousand distinct CDR3 sequences; its ten largest clones make up 5.2%. The sample comprised blood T cells: a sorted CD56 or NKG2C T cell subset, CD4+ or CD8+ T cells, or bulk PBMC T cells (not recorded which). These TCRs come from a man between 18 and 69 years old in good health. The CDR3 runs from the conserved cysteine through the conserved F or W. The order of the fields is J gene, V gene, CDR3 protein.

j_gene: TRBJ1-6
v_gene: TRBV20-1
CDR3aa: CSARDRGRLDHSPLHF

j_gene: TRBJ2-3
v_gene: TRBV25-1
CDR3aa: CASKDSPGGSTDTQYF

j_gene: TRBJ1-2
v_gene: TRBV27
CDR3aa: CASTRVLGYGYTF

j_gene: TRBJ2-3
v_gene: TRBV12-3/TRBV12-4
CDR3aa: CASSPGLKGDTQYF

j_gene: TRBJ1-6
v_gene: TRBV5-1
CDR3aa: CASSSGDRVSPLHF

j_gene: TRBJ1-4
v_gene: TRBV24-1
CDR3aa: CATRGSSEKLFF

j_gene: TRBJ2-7
v_gene: TRBV7-2
CDR3aa: CASSPRQGKLYEQYF

j_gene: TRBJ2-7
v_gene: TRBV20-1
CDR3aa: CSGLTDSYEQYF

j_gene: TRBJ1-2
v_gene: TRBV7-9
CDR3aa: CASSLDRGRRANYGYTF

j_gene: TRBJ1-1
v_gene: TRBV5-1
CDR3aa: CASSGRYTEAFF

j_gene: TRBJ2-7
v_gene: TRBV27
CDR3aa: CASSLRGFSYEQYF

j_gene: TRBJ2-1
v_gene: TRBV5-1
CDR3aa: CASSLGTGLNEQFF

j_gene: TRBJ1-4
v_gene: TRBV6-1
CDR3aa: CASSGYRVEKLFF

j_gene: TRBJ2-1
v_gene: TRBV18
CDR3aa: CASSLTSDNEQFF

j_gene: TRBJ2-1
v_gene: TRBV19
CDR3aa: CASSIGQGAYEQFF

j_gene: TRBJ2-3
v_gene: TRBV24-1
CDR3aa: CATSVGGVTDTQYF

j_gene: TRBJ2-7
v_gene: TRBV12-5
CDR3aa: CASGHRTGPYEQYF

j_gene: TRBJ1-5
v_gene: TRBV7-8
CDR3aa: CASSPLDSYSNQPQHF

j_gene: TRBJ2-5
v_gene: TRBV20-1
CDR3aa: CSARRGPETETQYF

j_gene: TRBJ1-6
v_gene: TRBV6-1
CDR3aa: CASSEARGQGNNSPLHF

j_gene: TRBJ2-1
v_gene: TRBV6-1
CDR3aa: CASSGTSGGAFSNEQFF

j_gene: TRBJ2-1
v_gene: TRBV5-1
CDR3aa: CASSWTTGNTNNEQFF

j_gene: TRBJ1-2
v_gene: TRBV6-5
CDR3aa: CASSTPGQGVKGYGYTF

j_gene: TRBJ2-7
v_gene: TRBV18
CDR3aa: CASSPQGQGYEQYF

j_gene: TRBJ2-5
v_gene: TRBV16
CDR3aa: CASSQKKGHNQETQYF

j_gene: TRBJ1-1
v_gene: TRBV7-9
CDR3aa: CASLGQGENTEAFF

j_gene: TRBJ2-3
v_gene: TRBV2
CDR3aa: CASRSGTSGGRGTDTQYF

j_gene: TRBJ2-3
v_gene: TRBV5-1
CDR3aa: CASSPRDRVGPDTQYF

j_gene: TRBJ2-3
v_gene: TRBV12-3/TRBV12-4
CDR3aa: CASSSRLLAGGSDTQYF

j_gene: TRBJ2-7
v_gene: TRBV10-3
CDR3aa: CAISRGTGDGLYF

j_gene: TRBJ1-2
v_gene: TRBV5-1
CDR3aa: CASSPFRAGPNYGYTF

j_gene: TRBJ2-5
v_gene: TRBV29-1
CDR3aa: CSVEGGRGVYQETQYF

j_gene: TRBJ2-3
v_gene: TRBV7-9
CDR3aa: CASSQGWTGSTDTQYF

j_gene: TRBJ2-1
v_gene: TRBV12-3/TRBV12-4
CDR3aa: CASSFGRGDNNEQFF

j_gene: TRBJ1-2
v_gene: TRBV5-1
CDR3aa: CASSSNVGETGRNYGYTF

j_gene: TRBJ2-1
v_gene: TRBV7-7
CDR3aa: CASRTGTSGSVYNEQFF